This paragraph covers one T cell receptor (beta chain) sequence. Its specificity is unknown. Evenly divided among several immunoSEQ plates was the genomic DNA of each subset. Generated by immunoSEQ multiplex PCR, the TCRdb table keeps only in-frame clones and is missing some. The repertoire consists of 1,500,000 or so clones, with about 98.5% occurring once and the leading ten covering about 0.35%. This record belongs to a study of shared clonotypes between healthy human individuals. Study results and limitations: Relative to their counterparts shared across all four donors, non-shared clonotypes exhibited diminished generation probabilities. In a few donors, 4.5% to 5.5% of naive CD4 clonotypes appeared in common.

Sequenced input: naive CD4+ T cells sorted from blood. Noted subset: CD45RA+ positively selected. The clonotype comes from a young man in good health.

The CDR3: CASSAGTVSPDTQYF. The CDR3 DNA reads as TGCGCCAGCAGCGCCGGGACAGTCTCGCCAGATACGCAGTATTTT. The chain recombines TRBV5-1 with TRBJ2-3, with 7 bases aligning to TRBD1. Germline loops: CDR1 SGHRS, CDR2 YFSETQ. This CDR3 region has 15 residues. Trimming removed 4 bases from V and 4 bases from J; junction bases left unmatched: 9.